This T cell receptor (beta chain) is drawn from a study of blood T cells in healthy people across ages. Findings and caveats of the study: TCR beta diversity was tightly associated with the proportion of naive T cells. Age advanced and TCR beta diversity per million T cells fell, roughly linearly.

Comment on this clonotype: Its specificity is unknown.

Together with a sample-barcoded 5' primer, a J-beta primer mix was included in a second PCR lasting about 6 to 11 cycles. Carrying 12 random nucleotides, a template-switch adaptor labeled each individual cDNA molecule. A single record per CDR3 protein comes from TCRdb applying MiXCR to the 5' RACE reads. The sample includes roughly 800,000 distinct CDR3 sequences, roughly 50% seen only once; the top ten take 40% to 50%. Staff drew about 10 milliliters of peripheral blood from each donor. The V gene's germline CDR1 is LGHDT and CDR2 YNNKEL (reference sequence). This CDR3 is built from 16 residues. V shed 4 bases and J shed 0 bases, with 13 bases lying between them.

The chain carries TRBV3-1 and TRBJ2-1, with D possibly being TRBD1 or TRBD2 (5 bases each). This clonotype was sampled from a man aged 80 or over in good health. The source material was blood. For the CDR3, the DNA is TGTGCCAGCAGCCCCAACGGGGCTAACTCCTACAATGAGCAGTTCTTC. It codes for CASSPNGANSYNEQFF.